The 22 T cell receptor beta chains given below trace back to one sample, sequenced in a study of blood T cell repertoires in COVID-19. Produced via immunoSEQ multiplex PCR; TCRdb's table is partial and in-frame only. This table has roughly 340,000 clones, around 87% appearing once. Sequenced sample: PBMCs or T cells enriched from blood (not recorded which). Every receptor here comes from a man aged 40-49 years in a cohort exposed to, infected with or recovered from COVID-19 (not recorded which).

This clone is a singleton in its sample. This rearrangement joins TRBV29-1 to TRBJ2-5; 8 nucleotides line up with TRBD1. The CDR3 is made up of 12 amino acids. The germline CDR1 and CDR2 sequences are SQVTM and ANQGSEA. The CDR3 nucleotides read TGCAGTAGTGGGGCAGGGGGCGAGACCCAGTACTTC. Translating it yields CSSGAGGETQYF. The whole variable domain, remainder taken from reference TRBV29-1 and TRBJ2-5, is SAVISQKPSRDICQRGTSLTIQCQVDSQVTMMFWYRQQPGQSLTLIATANQGSEATYESGFVIDKFPISRPNLTFSTLTVSNMSPEDSSIYLCSSGAGGETQYFGPGTRLLVL.

The rearrangement joins TRBV28 to TRBJ2-5; 11 bases match TRBD2. This CDR3 spans 15 amino acids. J was trimmed by 5 bases and V by 8 bases; bases with no gene match: 10. Looked up from germline, CDR1 is MDHEN and CDR2 is SYDVKM. Here the CDR3 reads CASGTEGLAVETQYF. The CDR3 bases are TGTGCCAGCGGAACAGAGGGACTAGCGGTGGAGACCCAGTACTTC.

Only a few counts were recorded for this clone. The chain recombines TRBV7-9 with TRBJ2-7; 7 bases are a match to TRBD2. V lost 5 bases to trimming and J lost 11 bases; unmatched junction nucleotides: 9. Germline CDR1 is SEHNR and CDR2 is FQNEAQ (reference sequence). CDR3 length: 12 amino acids. The CDR3 protein is CASSQSGGTKYF. Written as DNA, the CDR3 is TGTGCCAGCAGCCAGTCGGGGGGAACTAAGTACTTC.

This rearrangement joins TRBV7-8 to TRBJ2-2; TRBD2 aligns across 8 bases. V was clipped by 1 base and J by 2 bases; unmatched bases: 3. CDR1 is SGHVS, CDR2 FQNEAQ, per germline. The CDR3 spans 16 residues. The CDR3 loop reads CASSLGVAGNTGELFF. For the CDR3, the DNA is TGTGCCAGCAGCTTAGGGGTAGCGGGAAACACCGGGGAGCTGTTTTTT.

This clone has a handful of counts. The chain joins TRBV5-1 to TRBJ2-3; tentative D call: TRBD2 (5 bases). CDR3 size: 14 residues. The germline gives CDR1 SGHRS, CDR2 YFSETQ. Trimming took off 3 bases at V and 1 base at J, with 9 bases between the two ends. DNA for the CDR3: TGCGCCAGCAGCTCGACTATCGGCACAGATACGCAGTATTTT. This sequence encodes CASSSTIGTDTQYF.

The chain carries TRBV5-1 and TRBJ2-2; D possibly corresponds to TRBD2 (5 bases). The germline CDR1 and CDR2 sequences are SGHRS and YFSETQ. This CDR3 region has 15 residues. Trimming pared 0 bases from V and 0 bases from J, leaving 6 bases between. This chain's CDR3 is CASSLAEANTGELFF. DNA for the CDR3: TGCGCCAGCAGCTTGGCGGAGGCGAACACCGGGGAGCTGTTTTTT.

This chain links TRBV18 with TRBJ1-2, with TRBD1 as a possible D gene (6 bases). Germline values: CDR1 KGHSH, CDR2 LQKENI. Trimming left V 0 bases short and J 2 bases short, with 13 bases between. The CDR3 is 16 residues long. The CDR3 protein is CASSPPRTGPNYGYTF. CDR3 sequence (DNA): TGTGCCAGCTCACCACCCCGCACAGGGCCCAACTATGGCTACACCTTC.

The chain joins TRBV5-5 to TRBJ2-4; 7 positions agree with TRBD2. This CDR3 has 13 amino acids. Trimming removed 6 bases from V and 8 bases from J; junction bases left unmatched: 8. Per germline, CDR1 SGHKS and CDR2 YYEKEE (reference sequence). CDR3 protein: CASNQMGGDIQYF. The DNA of the CDR3 is TGTGCCAGCAACCAAATGGGGGGGGACATTCAGTACTTC.

This clone was detected once. Other DNA sequences of this sample code for an identical CDR3. The rearrangement links TRBV5-1 to TRBJ2-7, with 11 bases identical to TRBD2. CDR3 length equals 14 residues. V trimming: 4 bases; J trimming: 4 bases; junction bases outside the gene matches: 4. Germline V gives CDR1 SGHRS, CDR2 YFSETQ. The CDR3 nucleotides read TGCGCCAGCAGCATCGGGACTAGCGGTTACGAGCAGTACTTC. As protein: CASSIGTSGYEQYF.

J is TRBJ1-2 and V is TRBV28; TRBD1 is a possible D gene (5 bases). The germline CDR1 and CDR2 sequences are MDHEN and SYDVKM. V lost 3 bases and J lost 6, with 14 bases in between. The CDR3 is made up of 14 amino acids. The CDR3 DNA sequence: TGTGCCAGCAGTTTGGGGGGTCGTCTGGATGGCTACACCTTC. Amino acids: CASSLGGRLDGYTF.

The chain has TRBV18 and TRBJ2-1, with 16 nucleotides matching TRBD2. With V trimmed by 5 bases and J by 6 bases, 4 bases remained unmatched. Germline-derived CDR1 and CDR2 are KGHSH and LQKENI. This CDR3 has 16 residues. The CDR3 here is CASSVGLAGGSNEQFF. The CDR3 region has the DNA TGTGCCAGCTCAGTGGGACTAGCGGGAGGGAGCAATGAGCAGTTCTTC.

The rearrangement joins TRBV5-5 to TRBJ2-5, with a tentative D call TRBD2 (7 bases). Trimming cost V 4 bases and J 5 bases, with 15 bases left between them. The CDR3 is made up of 14 amino acids. The germline gives CDR1 SGHKS, CDR2 YYEKEE (reference sequence). This chain's CDR3 is CASSSWGGRETQYF. The CDR3 DNA reads as TGTGCCAGCAGCAGTTGGGGGGGGCGGGAGACCCAGTACTTC. Together with reference TRBV5-5 and TRBJ2-5, the CDR3 gives the full variable domain: DAGVTQSPTHLIKTRGQQVTLRCSPISGHKSVSWYQQVLGQGPQFIFQYYEKEERGRGNFPDRFSARQFPNYSSELNVNALLLGDSALYLCASSSWGGRETQYFGPGTRLLVL.

This chain connects TRBV19 to TRBJ1-5; 7 bases are shared with TRBD1. This CDR3 is 17 amino acids long. V gave up 4 bases and J gave up 2 bases; unmatched junction bases: 11. CDR1 and CDR2 from the germline V gene are LNHDA and SQIVND (reference sequence). The CDR3 coding sequence is TGTGCCAGTAGTACTACTGCTACAGGGGCAGGCAATCAGCCCCAGCATTTT. As protein: CASSTTATGAGNQPQHF.

The chain is built from TRBV28 and TRBJ2-1; D is ambiguous. The ends were cut back, 4 bases at V and 1 base at J, with 11 bases in the middle. CDR1 MDHEN and CDR2 SYDVKM come from the germline V gene. CDR3 length: 15 amino acids. CDR3 protein: CASSSHSRSYNEQFF. As DNA, the CDR3 is TGTGCCAGCAGTTCCCACTCCCGATCCTACAATGAGCAGTTCTTC.

In this sample, this clone turned up once. For the CDR3, the DNA is TGTGCCAGCAGCTCCTCCGGGACTAGCGCAACAGATACGCAGTATTTT. Residues: CASSSSGTSATDTQYF. V and J are TRBV5-8 and TRBJ2-3; 10 bases align to TRBD2. The V and J ends lost 3 bases and 3 bases, in that order; junction bases with no gene match: 7. Germline assignment: CDR1 SGHTS and CDR2 YDEGEE. The CDR3 has 16 residues. The full variable domain, with the rest looked up from reference TRBV5-8 and TRBJ2-3, is EAGVTQSPTHLIKTRGQQATLRCSPISGHTSVYWYQQALGLGLQFLLWYDEGEERNRGNFPPRFSGRQFPNYSSELNVNALELEDSALYLCASSSSGTSATDTQYFGPGTRLTVL.

The CDR3 DNA sequence: TGTGCCATCAAGGACAGGGGGTCCCTTTTGGACACCGGGGAGCTGTTTTTT. It encodes CAIKDRGSLLDTGELFF. The rearrangement uses TRBV10-3 and TRBJ2-2, with TRBD1 matching over 10 bases. In germline, CDR1 is ENHRY, CDR2 SYGVKD. The V segment lost 7 bases and the J segment 3 bases; nucleotides outside the gene matches: 11. This CDR3 has 17 residues.

This clone was seen once. V and J are TRBV4-2 and TRBJ2-7, with 12 bases matching TRBD1. From germline, CDR1 is LGHNA and CDR2 YNFKEQ. The CDR3 totals 16 residues. The V gene end was trimmed by 5 bases and the J gene end by 3 bases; junction bases not matched to a gene: 8. The DNA of the CDR3 is TGTGCCAGCAGCTTCCGGGACAGGGGGCTGATCTACGAGCAGTACTTC. Translated: CASSFRDRGLIYEQYF.

This clone was picked up one time. V and J are TRBV25-1 and TRBJ1-4; tentatively, D is TRBD1 (6 bases). The germline gives CDR1 MGHDK, CDR2 SYGVNS. The CDR3 has 13 residues. V lost 6 bases and J lost 4, with 9 bases in between. The CDR3 sequence: CASRRDNNEKLFF. The CDR3 DNA sequence: TGTGCCAGCAGACGGGACAATAATGAAAAACTGTTTTTT. Full variable domain (outside the CDR3, taken from reference TRBV25-1 and TRBJ1-4): EADIYQTPRYLVIGTGKKITLECSQTMGHDKMYWYQQDPGMELHLIHYSYGVNSTEKGDLSSESTVSRIRTEHFPLTLESARPSHTSQYLCASRRDNNEKLFFGSGTQLSVL.

The gene calls are TRBV28 and TRBJ1-2; D may be TRBD1 (5 bases). Trimming cost V 2 bases and J 8 bases, with 12 bases left between them. Germline loops: CDR1 MDHEN, CDR2 SYDVKM. This CDR3 comprises 13 residues. DNA for the CDR3: TGTGCCAGCAGTTTACTCGTCCAGGGAGGCTACACCTTC. This encodes CASSLLVQGGYTF.

This chain links TRBV5-1 with TRBJ1-6; possibly TRBD1 for D (5 bases). From germline, CDR1 is SGHRS and CDR2 YFSETQ. This CDR3 is built from 15 residues. The V end lost 6 bases, the J end lost 4 bases, and 14 bases lay between the germline ends. The CDR3 reads CASNIGEGYNSPLHF. DNA for the CDR3: TGCGCCAGCAATATAGGGGAGGGATATAATTCACCCCTCCACTTT. Full variable domain (outside the CDR3, taken from reference TRBV5-1 and TRBJ1-6): KAGVTQTPRYLIKTRGQQVTLSCSPISGHRSVSWYQQTPGQGLQFLFEYFSETQRNKGNFPGRFSGRQFSNSRSEMNVSTLELGDSALYLCASNIGEGYNSPLHFGNGTRLTVT.

V is TRBV10-3 and J is TRBJ2-7; TRBD1 matches at 8 bases. Germline V lookup: CDR1 ENHRY, CDR2 SYGVKD. The CDR3 has 15 amino acids. Trimming cost V 3 bases and J 4 bases; bases outside gene matches: 8. In DNA, the CDR3 is TGTGCCATCAGTGACAAAGGGACAGGTCATTACGAGCAGTACTTC. Its translation is CAISDKGTGHYEQYF.

The chain carries TRBV28 and TRBJ2-7; 10 bases line up with TRBD2. The CDR3 loop spans 15 amino acids. Trimming took 5 bases from V and 10 from J; bases not matched to a gene: 14. The germline V gene encodes CDR1 MDHEN and CDR2 SYDVKM. DNA for the CDR3: TGTGCCAGCAGTCCGGGGGCTAGCGGGGGTCTAGGACAGTACTTC. Translation gives CASSPGASGGLGQYF.